A selection of T cell receptor beta chains follows, all from one sample in a study of T cell responses to AZD1222 COVID-19 vaccine. Sequencing used immunoSEQ multiplex PCR; TCRdb keeps in-frame clones, though not all of them. The table has some 150,000 clones, more than 75% seen once. The sample consisted of peripheral blood, taken 28 days after the second AZD1222 dose. These receptors were collected from an adult who received the AZD1222 COVID-19 vaccine. Each CDR3 is given without its conserved first and last residue. Fields, in order: V gene, CDR3 protein.

v_call: TRBV6-5
cdr3_aa: ASRSGGAREQY

v_call: TRBV5-1
cdr3_aa: ASSPAVRASEQY

v_call: TRBV9
cdr3_aa: ASSAGETGHSPLH

v_call: TRBV4-3
cdr3_aa: ASSQEGGGGNTIY

v_call: TRBV7-2
cdr3_aa: ASSPGQGINIQY

v_call: TRBV4-1
cdr3_aa: ASSRDVPSGADTQY

v_call: TRBV3-1/TRBV3-2
cdr3_aa: ASSGPGTSGFRSTDTQY

v_call: TRBV5-6
cdr3_aa: ASSLGGRAGDNEQF

v_call: TRBV10-2
cdr3_aa: ASSESKGGLDQPQH

v_call: TRBV6-2/TRBV6-3
cdr3_aa: ASSPFMNTEAF

v_call: TRBV15
cdr3_aa: ATSRDLPRGLEETQY

v_call: TRBV7-2
cdr3_aa: ASSLGGQTYGYT

v_call: TRBV5-5
cdr3_aa: ASSPSGDGNTIY

v_call: TRBV10-3
cdr3_aa: ATTGTSGGELF

v_call: TRBV30
cdr3_aa: AWGLYEQY

v_call: TRBV13
cdr3_aa: ASSSGSTEAF

v_call: TRBV10-3
cdr3_aa: AISEDTATGYT

v_call: TRBV28
cdr3_aa: ASSHRTVQETQY

v_call: TRBV5-1
cdr3_aa: ASTPHGGNEETQY

v_call: TRBV6-5
cdr3_aa: ASSPGIGGPDTQY

v_call: TRBV10-3
cdr3_aa: AISGTGQGAGELF

v_call: TRBV28
cdr3_aa: ASREQGNYGYT

v_call: TRBV9
cdr3_aa: ASSVEGGGTQY

v_call: TRBV2
cdr3_aa: ASSGTGFSGNTIY

v_call: TRBV28
cdr3_aa: ASNPVDRDHEQY

v_call: TRBV19
cdr3_aa: ASSPTGYTEAF

v_call: TRBV18
cdr3_aa: ASSPAETGNTIY

v_call: TRBV6-5
cdr3_aa: ASSETSVAF

v_call: TRBV7-2
cdr3_aa: ASSLVPENYGYT

v_call: TRBV10-3
cdr3_aa: AISASASGGQPQH

v_call: TRBV2
cdr3_aa: ASSEGGSPEAF

v_call: TRBV30
cdr3_aa: AWSKKTVVKLF

v_call: TRBV5-5
cdr3_aa: ASSLGLAIGSQY

v_call: TRBV7-2
cdr3_aa: ASSSPLAGGGNEQF

v_call: TRBV28
cdr3_aa: ASTGGFRTYEQY

v_call: TRBV6-4
cdr3_aa: ASSEGAGQAYEQY

v_call: TRBV5-1
cdr3_aa: ASSLGQANQPQH

v_call: TRBV9
cdr3_aa: ASTAPRTGGEGYT

v_call: TRBV6-5
cdr3_aa: ASSYSSVVDNQPQH

v_call: TRBV18
cdr3_aa: ASSPGVDTEAF

v_call: TRBV28
cdr3_aa: ASSVAGARADTQY

v_call: TRBV9
cdr3_aa: ASSPRGTYGYT

v_call: TRBV3-1/TRBV3-2
cdr3_aa: ASSQGYEQF

v_call: TRBV18
cdr3_aa: ASSPPNTGGSEAF

v_call: TRBV19
cdr3_aa: ASTRGAGVETQY

v_call: TRBV11-2
cdr3_aa: ASSPGQLGTRSGYT

v_call: TRBV19
cdr3_aa: ASSKWSEQF

v_call: TRBV28
cdr3_aa: ASSLYAGGAKNIQY

v_call: TRBV28
cdr3_aa: ASSLTQGRGGYT

v_call: TRBV19
cdr3_aa: ASSISWDRVPQPQH

v_call: TRBV3-1/TRBV3-2
cdr3_aa: ASSQDPLGIEETQY

v_call: TRBV30
cdr3_aa: AWSAYPRGLEVAGELF

v_call: TRBV5-1
cdr3_aa: ASSLRGGDDTQY

v_call: TRBV5-1
cdr3_aa: ASSPGTAQRSYNEQF

v_call: TRBV7-2
cdr3_aa: ASSLRARPGGLEAF